The 22 T cell receptor beta chains listed next were all sequenced from one sample in a study of cytomegalovirus exposure and HLA in healthy donors. The PCR contained 60 Vbeta and 13 Jbeta primers. TCRdb's copy holds only in-frame clones and misses some; the assay was immunoSEQ multiplex PCR. The data contain about 89,000 clones, around 85% of them singletons. Sequencing used PBMCs. Receptor source: a man aged 40-49 years in good health and CMV-seropositive.

The chain is built from TRBV7-9 and TRBJ2-2; unclear D gene. Trimming took 0 bases from V and 6 from J, leaving 14 bases between them. The length of the CDR3 is 16 residues. From germline, CDR1 is SEHNR and CDR2 FQNEAQ (reference sequence). CDR3 amino acids: CASSLAAVTESGELFF. The CDR3 nucleotides read TGTGCCAGCAGCTTAGCTGCGGTTACTGAGTCCGGGGAGCTGTTTTTT. Looking up the rest from reference TRBV7-9 and TRBJ2-2 gives the full variable domain: DTGVSQNPRHKITKRGQNVTFRCDPISEHNRLYWYRQTLGQGPEFLTYFQNEAQLEKSRLLSDRFSAERPKGSFSTLEIQRTEQGDSAMYLCASSLAAVTESGELFFGEGSRLTVL.

This chain connects TRBV7-2 to TRBJ1-2; D is ambiguous. V lost 1 base and J 4 bases, leaving 13 bases between the germline ends. This CDR3 comprises 15 residues. Germline CDR1 SGHTA, CDR2 FQGNSA. The CDR3 bases are TGTGCCAGCAGCTTAGTAGCGAGTACCGGCTATGGCTACACCTTC. It specifies CASSLVASTGYGYTF.

The chain joins TRBV6-1 to TRBJ1-1; D may be TRBD1 (6 bases). The CDR3 loop spans 15 amino acids. V shed 7 bases and J shed 4 bases, with 19 bases lying between them. The germline V gene encodes CDR1 MNHNS and CDR2 SASEGT. CDR3 sequence (DNA): TGTGCCAGCATCCACCAGGGCAGGGGCGGCACTGAAGCTTTCTTT. Protein: CASIHQGRGGTEAFF.

The chain couples TRBV23-1 to TRBJ2-5; a weak D match, TRBD1 (5 bases). TRBV23-1 is filed as an ORF, its function uncertain. There are 16 residues in the CDR3. V was trimmed by 0 bases and J by 7 bases, leaving 18 bases between them. The CDR3 region is CASSQSPLGHWGTQYF. The CDR3 bases are TGCGCCAGCAGTCAATCACCCCTGGGGCACTGGGGGACCCAGTACTTC.

This chain joins TRBV19 and TRBJ1-5; 7 bases fit TRBD1. The CDR3 is made up of 15 amino acids. Looked up from germline, CDR1 is LNHDA and CDR2 is SQIVND (reference sequence). The J segment lost 4 bases and the V segment lost 1 base, leaving 4 bases of the junction unmatched. The CDR3 DNA reads as TGTGCCAGTAGTATAGCAGGGACAGAGAATCAGCCCCAGCATTTT. It specifies CASSIAGTENQPQHF.

The genes are TRBV5-1 and TRBJ2-7; 12 bases agree with TRBD2. CDR1 and CDR2 from the germline V gene are SGHRS and YFSETQ. The length of the CDR3 is 17 residues. Trimming cost V 0 bases and J 3 bases; bases outside gene matches: 7. The CDR3 loop is CASSLGLAGERRYEQYF. Here the CDR3 DNA reads TGCGCCAGCAGCTTGGGACTAGCGGGAGAACGACGCTACGAGCAGTACTTC.

This clone was observed a handful of times. The chain uses TRBV5-1 and TRBJ1-2; TRBD1 aligns across 7 bases. The CDR3 covers 14 residues. The J segment lost 7 bases and the V segment lost 0 bases, leaving 6 bases of the junction unmatched. Germline assignment: CDR1 SGHRS and CDR2 YFSETQ. CDR3 nucleotide sequence: TGCGCCAGCAGCTTGGGACAGGGCGACGGTGGCTACACCTTC. Translated: CASSLGQGDGGYTF.

The genes are TRBV5-3 and TRBJ2-5; a weak D match, TRBD1 (5 bases). TRBV5-3 is labeled an ORF, and its function is uncertain. This CDR3 contains 13 residues. With 2 bases removed from V and 4 bases from J, the gap between germline ends came to 9 bases. CDR3 sequence (DNA): TGTGCCAGAAGCTTCGGACATGGAGAGACCCAGTACTTC. Translated: CARSFGHGETQYF.

This clone was recorded a few times. This rearrangement joins TRBV7-9 to TRBJ1-2; the match to TRBD1 covers 7 bases. The CDR3 is 16 amino acids. V lost 5 bases to trimming and J lost 4 bases; unmatched junction nucleotides: 13. Germline-derived CDR1 and CDR2 are SEHNR and FQNEAQ (reference sequence). The CDR3 nucleotides read TGTGCCAGCAGCCATGAAACGAGACAGGGAGGCTATGGCTACACCTTC. As protein: CASSHETRQGGYGYTF.

The chain recombines TRBV11-2 with TRBJ1-6; 7 positions match TRBD1. J was trimmed by 10 bases and V by 3 bases; bases with no gene match: 9. Per germline, CDR1 SGHAT and CDR2 FQNNGV. This CDR3 contains 15 residues. The CDR3 nucleotides are TGTGCCAGCAGCTTTTTCGACAGGGCCTCCTCACCCCTCCACTTT. Encoded protein: CASSFFDRASSPLHF.

The chain carries TRBV7-9 and TRBJ2-1; D is unresolved. V lost 3 bases, J lost 9 bases, and 6 bases lay in between. Germline CDR1 is SEHNR and CDR2 is FQNEAQ (reference sequence). The CDR3 has 11 residues. The CDR3 sequence is CASSFMSEQFF. The DNA of the CDR3 is TGTGCCAGCAGCTTCATGAGTGAGCAGTTCTTC. Together with reference TRBV7-9 and TRBJ2-1, the CDR3 gives the full variable domain: DTGVSQNPRHKITKRGQNVTFRCDPISEHNRLYWYRQTLGQGPEFLTYFQNEAQLEKSRLLSDRFSAERPKGSFSTLEIQRTEQGDSAMYLCASSFMSEQFFGPGTRLTVL.

CDR3 sequence (DNA): TGTGCCAGCAGCTTAGAAGGGGACAGAAATCAGCCCCAGCATTTT. This codes for CASSLEGDRNQPQHF. The J gene is TRBJ1-5, the V gene TRBV7-2, with 7 bases identical to TRBD1. Looked up from germline, CDR1 is SGHTA and CDR2 is FQGNSA. V lost 1 base, J lost 4 bases, and 4 bases stayed unmatched. The CDR3 contains 15 residues.

The V and J genes are TRBV19 and TRBJ2-1; TRBD1 matches 10 bases. V shed 6 bases, J shed 9 bases, and the junction held 8 bases outside the gene matches. The germline gives CDR1 LNHDA, CDR2 SQIVND (reference sequence). The CDR3 is 14 amino acids. In DNA, the CDR3 is TGTGCCAGTAGGGGGACAGGGGCCTCCAGTGAGCAGTTCTTC. Translation: CASRGTGASSEQFF.

J is TRBJ2-7 and V is TRBV15, with 7 bases matching TRBD2. CDR3 length: 16 residues. Losses at the gene ends were 0 bases for V and 1 base for J; bases not matched to a gene: 6. In germline, CDR1 is LNHNV, CDR2 YYDKDF (reference sequence). CDR3 DNA: TGTGCCACCAGCAGAGAACTGCTAGCGGTGTCCTACGAGCAGTACTTC. It specifies CATSRELLAVSYEQYF.

V gene TRBV14 combines with J gene TRBJ2-3, with a tentative D call TRBD1 (6 bases). This CDR3 comprises 15 residues. The V gene lost 4 bases and the J gene lost 2 bases, with 13 bases spanning the gap. The germline gives CDR1 SGHDN, CDR2 FVKESK. CDR3 nucleotide sequence: TGTGCCAGCAGCCGAGCCGGGACATCCACAGATACGCAGTATTTT. Amino acids: CASSRAGTSTDTQYF.

This chain uses TRBV7-9 with TRBJ2-7; TRBD2 matches at 11 bases. V gave up 3 bases and J gave up 6 bases; unmatched junction bases: 7. Germline V lookup: CDR1 SEHNR, CDR2 FQNEAQ (reference sequence). The CDR3 runs 15 residues. The CDR3: CASSFTLAGDGEQYF. Here the CDR3 DNA reads TGTGCCAGCAGCTTCACACTAGCGGGAGACGGCGAGCAGTACTTC.

This chain uses TRBV18 with TRBJ2-5; possibly TRBD1 for D (6 bases). CDR1 and CDR2 from the germline V gene are KGHSH and LQKENI. The V and J ends lost 3 bases and 3 bases respectively, with 20 bases between them. The CDR3 runs to 17 residues. The CDR3: CASSPRSGTRAEETQYF. The CDR3 nucleotides are TGTGCCAGCTCACCCCGGTCCGGGACAAGGGCGGAAGAGACCCAGTACTTC. The full variable domain, with the rest looked up from reference TRBV18 and TRBJ2-5, is NAGVMQNPRHLVRRRGQEARLRCSPMKGHSHVYWYRQLPEEGLKFMVYLQKENIIDESGMPKERFSAEFPKEGPSILRIQQVVRGDSAAYFCASSPRSGTRAEETQYFGPGTRLLVL.

Written as DNA, the CDR3 is TGTGCCAGCAGTCCAACAGGAATTTGGGGCTACACCTTC. Protein sequence: CASSPTGIWGYTF. The rearrangement links TRBV2 to TRBJ1-2, with D possibly being TRBD1 (5 bases). Trimming pared 5 bases from V and 8 bases from J, leaving 15 bases between. Germline V lookup: CDR1 SNHLY, CDR2 FYNNEI. The CDR3 has 13 amino acids.

The chain employs TRBV19 and TRBJ2-3; 9 nucleotides line up with TRBD2. V lost 9 bases and J lost 3; bases outside the gene matches: 10. This CDR3 contains 15 residues. The germline V gene encodes CDR1 LNHDA and CDR2 SQIVND (reference sequence). CDR3 in DNA: TGTGCCAGCACTCGAGGAGCGGGAGGAACAGATACGCAGTATTTT. Protein sequence: CASTRGAGGTDTQYF. Variable domain in full (rest from reference TRBV19 and TRBJ2-3): DGGITQSPKYLFRKEGQNVTLSCEQNLNHDAMYWYRQDPGQGLRLIYYSQIVNDFQKGDIAEGYSVSREKKESFPLTVTSAQKNPTAFYLCASTRGAGGTDTQYFGPGTRLTVL.

The V call is TRBV4-1, the J call TRBJ1-6; no clear D gene. This CDR3 region has 15 residues. V lost 1 base to trimming and J lost 9 bases, with 13 bases between them. Germline V gives CDR1 MGHRA, CDR2 YSYEKL. CDR3 residues: CASSQVRSAGSPLHF. CDR3 DNA sequence: TGCGCCAGCAGCCAAGTAAGGAGCGCGGGTTCACCCCTCCACTTT.

This clone was recorded a few times. Mismatch with germline at one junction end may stem from a read error. This rearrangement joins TRBV7-7 to TRBJ2-1, with a tentative D call TRBD2 (5 bases). The CDR3 sequence is 14 residues long. The V gene's germline CDR1 is SSHAT and CDR2 FNYEAQ (reference sequence). In DNA form, the CDR3 reads TGTGCTAGCAGCTTAGTGGCCGGGATCAATGAGCAGTTCTTC. It encodes CASSLVAGINEQFF.

Only one count was recorded for this clone. The chain has TRBV10-2 and TRBJ1-2; 9 bases line up with TRBD1. Losses at the gene ends were 6 bases for V and 7 bases for J; bases not matched to a gene: 3. Germline V gives CDR1 WSHSY, CDR2 SAAADI. The CDR3 totals 12 residues. The CDR3 region is CASSQQGAGYTF. The CDR3 DNA follows: TGCGCCAGCAGCCAACAGGGGGCTGGCTACACCTTC.